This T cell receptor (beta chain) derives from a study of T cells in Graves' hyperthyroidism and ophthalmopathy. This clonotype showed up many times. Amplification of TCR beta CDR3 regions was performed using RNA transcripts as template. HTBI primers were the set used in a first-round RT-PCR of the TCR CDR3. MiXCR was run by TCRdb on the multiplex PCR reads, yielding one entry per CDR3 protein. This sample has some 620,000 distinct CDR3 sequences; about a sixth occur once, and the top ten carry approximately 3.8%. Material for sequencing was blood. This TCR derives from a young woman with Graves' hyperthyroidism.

The CDR3 spells CASSPPSRSTDTQYF. DNA of the CDR3: TGTGCCAGCTCACCACCTAGCAGAAGCACAGATACGCAGTATTTT. The chain combines TRBV18 with TRBJ2-3; no firm D call. CDR1 KGHSH and CDR2 LQKENI come from the germline V gene. The CDR3 is made up of 15 amino acids. Trimming left V 0 bases short and J 0 bases short, with 7 bases between.